This entry features one T cell receptor beta chain sequence. Its cognate antigen is unknown. This record comes from a study of T cell repertoires in cytomegalovirus infection. Notes on the study in general: Clonotypes of TCR beta that were HLA-C-restricted and CMV-specific dominated the ex vivo response.

A single record per CDR3 protein comes from TCRdb applying MiXCR to the reads. In the table there are about 900,000 distinct CDR3 sequences, roughly 30% of which are singletons. Germline V gene lookup returns CDR1 MNHEY and CDR2 SMNVEV (reference sequence). CDR3 length: 18 amino acids. V gave up 9 bases and J gave up 6 bases; unmatched junction bases: 20. This chain uses TRBV27 with TRBJ2-2; 9 positions agree with TRBD2. The receptor's source is a human donor in good health (CMV status not recorded). Some clones in this sample may be carry-over from other donors' samples. This sample comprised cultured CD8+ T cells from PBMCs, obtained from culture after CMV antigen stimulation. The CDR3 reads CASRGTSPIRLGSGELFF. The CDR3 DNA reads as TGTGCCAGTCGCGGGACTAGCCCGATTAGGCTCGGGTCCGGGGAGCTGTTTTTT.